This TCR beta chain appears in the sequencing data of a study of blood T cell repertoires in COVID-19. CDR3 length: 18 amino acids. CDR1 is LGHNA, CDR2 YSLEER, per germline. Trimming pared 3 bases from V and 8 bases from J, leaving 26 bases between. Only in-frame clones appear in the TCRdb table, and some are missing; sequencing was by immunoSEQ multiplex PCR. The sample records about 270,000 clones, roughly nine tenths being singletons. This chain connects TRBV4-3 to TRBJ2-1, with D perhaps TRBD2 (5 bases). The origin of this receptor is a woman aged 50 to 60 who had recovered from COVID-19. The sample comprised PBMCs or T cells enriched from blood (not recorded which). For the CDR3, the DNA is TGCGCCAGCAGCCACCAACACCGTACTGGAGAGCGGCCTGATGAGCAGTTCTTC. Its translation is CASSHQHRTGERPDEQFF.